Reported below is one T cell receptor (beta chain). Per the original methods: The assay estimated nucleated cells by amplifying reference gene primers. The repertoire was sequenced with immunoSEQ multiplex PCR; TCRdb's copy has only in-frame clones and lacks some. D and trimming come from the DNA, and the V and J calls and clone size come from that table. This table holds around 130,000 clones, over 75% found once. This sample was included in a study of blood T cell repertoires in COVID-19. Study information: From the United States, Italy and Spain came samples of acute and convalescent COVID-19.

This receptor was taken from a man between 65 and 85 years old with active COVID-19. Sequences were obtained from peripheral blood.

The CDR3 bases are TGTGCCAGCTCGCCGCAGACAGGGGACAAAGAGACCCAGTACTTC. Translating it yields CASSPQTGDKETQYF. The chain has TRBV18 and TRBJ2-5, with TRBD1 matching over 8 bases. The V segment lost 6 bases and the J segment 3 bases; nucleotides outside the gene matches: 9. The length of the CDR3 is 15 residues. Germline lookup yields CDR1 KGHSH and CDR2 LQKENI.